One and the same sample provided the 22 T cell receptor beta chains below, sequenced in a study of T-cell reconstitution after alpha-beta-depleted transplantation in children. As it was prepared, the TCRbeta library received unique molecular identifiers. MiXCR, applied by TCRdb to the PCR reads, yields one record per CDR3 protein. The table lists roughly 280,000 distinct CDR3 sequences, roughly 11% of them singletons. The material sequenced was peripheral blood, taken 180 days after TCRalphabeta/CD19-depleted stem cell transplant. These receptors came from a male patient between 2 and 10 years old who had a stem cell transplant for chronic granulomatous disease, so the T cells may come from the graft donor.

This clonotype was recorded at least ten times. The CDR3 nucleotides are TGTGCCAGCAGTTTATTTTGGGGAAACGATCTGACTAGCGGGGAAGGAGTCGAGCAGTACTTC. It codes for CASSLFWGNDLTSGEGVEQYF. V usage is TRBV28 and J usage is TRBJ2-7; 11 bases are shared with TRBD2. The CDR3 covers 21 residues. The V gene's germline CDR1 is MDHEN and CDR2 SYDVKM. Trimming removed 1 base from V and 6 bases from J; junction bases left unmatched: 23.

This clonotype was counted at least ten times. The chain has TRBV9 and TRBJ2-2, with D maybe TRBD2 (5 bases). This CDR3 comprises 13 residues. From germline, CDR1 is SGDLS and CDR2 YYNGEE. V lost 4 bases and J lost 5, with 9 bases in between. CDR3 bases: TGTGCCAGCAGCCTCGGGAAGACCGGGGAGCTGTTTTTT. This translates into CASSLGKTGELFF.

This clonotype occurred a few times. This chain uses TRBV28 with TRBJ2-4, with 12 bases identical to TRBD2. After removal of 3 bases from V and 1 base from J, the junction contained 10 bases not matched to a gene. The germline CDR1 and CDR2 sequences are MDHEN and SYDVKM. This CDR3 has 19 residues. CDR3 loop: CASSFMASGRGEAKNIQYF. As DNA, the CDR3 is TGTGCCAGCAGTTTCATGGCTAGCGGGAGGGGAGAGGCCAAAAACATTCAGTACTTC.

V and J are TRBV6-1 and TRBJ2-1; TRBD1 is a possible D gene (5 bases). With 3 bases removed from V and 1 base from J, the gap between germline ends came to 10 bases. The length of the CDR3 is 15 residues. The germline V gene encodes CDR1 MNHNS and CDR2 SASEGT. The CDR3 nucleotides are TGTGCCAGCAGTGACGACAAGGGGTCCTACAATGAGCAGTTCTTC. Translation: CASSDDKGSYNEQFF.

This clonotype has only a few counts. The chain joins TRBV7-6 to TRBJ2-7, with 11 bases fitting TRBD1. Germline-derived CDR1 and CDR2 are SGHVS and FNYEAQ. V shed 3 bases, J shed 4 bases, and the junction held 8 bases outside the gene matches. The CDR3 sequence is 16 residues long. CDR3 sequence (DNA): TGTGCCAGCAGCTTGAATCCGGGACAGGGGGGATACGAGCAGTACTTC. Protein product: CASSLNPGQGGYEQYF. The full variable domain, completed using reference TRBV7-6 and TRBJ2-7, is GAGVSQSPRYKVTKRGQDVALRCDPISGHVSLYWYRQALGQGPEFLTYFNYEAQQDKSGLPNDRFSAERPEGSISTLTIQRTEQRDSAMYRCASSLNPGQGGYEQYFGPGTRLTVT.

This clonotype has ten or more counts. The chain's CDR3 is CATSTTRLYEQYF. The CDR3 coding sequence is TGTGCCACCAGCACAACAAGGCTGTACGAGCAGTACTTC. The chain uses TRBV15 and TRBJ2-7; D not resolved. V lost 4 bases, J lost 4 bases, and 11 bases lay in between. CDR3 length equals 13 residues. Looked up from germline, CDR1 is LNHNV and CDR2 is YYDKDF (reference sequence). The full variable domain, in which reference TRBV15 and TRBJ2-7 provide the parts outside the CDR3, is DAMVIQNPRYQVTQFGKPVTLSCSQTLNHNVMYWYQQKSSQAPKLLFHYYDKDFNNEADTPDNFQSRRPNTSFCFLDIRSPGLGDTAMYLCATSTTRLYEQYFGPGTRLTVT.

This clonotype was counted many times. The chain joins TRBV5-4 to TRBJ2-3; 7 nucleotides match TRBD2. The length of the CDR3 is 19 residues. V lost 3 bases, J lost 3 bases, and 19 bases stayed unmatched. CDR1 and CDR2 from the germline V gene are SGHNT and YYREEE (reference sequence). CDR3: CASSSSQAGTMGTTDTQYF. The CDR3 DNA reads as TGTGCCAGCAGCTCCAGTCAAGCGGGAACGATGGGTACGACAGATACGCAGTATTTT.

This clonotype was counted many times. The chain employs TRBV7-2 and TRBJ2-2; tentative D call: TRBD1 (6 bases). V lost 5 bases and J 1 base, leaving 14 bases between the germline ends. The length of the CDR3 is 16 residues. Per the germline V gene, CDR1 is SGHTA and CDR2 is FQGNSA. This CDR3 is CASSGAGTMNTGELFF. The DNA of the CDR3 is TGTGCCAGCAGCGGGGCCGGGACAATGAACACCGGGGAGCTGTTTTTT.

This clonotype was found many times. The gene calls are TRBV11-2 and TRBJ2-1, with D tentatively TRBD1 (5 bases). This CDR3 is 13 amino acids long. V shed 5 bases and J shed 5 bases, with 10 bases lying between them. Germline V CDR1 and CDR2: SGHAT, FQNNGV. This chain's CDR3 is CASSIDRNNEQFF. DNA for the CDR3: TGTGCCAGCAGCATTGACAGAAACAATGAGCAGTTCTTC. Complete variable domain (other parts from reference TRBV11-2 and TRBJ2-1): EAGVAQSPRYKIIEKRQSVAFWCNPISGHATLYWYQQILGQGPKLLIQFQNNGVVDDSQLPKDRFSAERLKGVDSTLKIQPAKLEDSAVYLCASSIDRNNEQFFGPGTRLTVL.

In the case of this clonotype: Relative to the germline gene, one junction end is altered; a read error may explain this. The chain has TRBV18 and TRBJ1-3; D unresolved. Germline assignment: CDR1 KGHSH and CDR2 LQKENI. This CDR3 comprises 14 residues. The CDR3 DNA follows: TGTGCCAGCTCACCGGCAGGCTCTGGAAACACCATGTATTTT. Its translation is CASSPAGSGNTMYF.

The chain joins TRBV5-1 to TRBJ2-2, with D perhaps TRBD1 (6 bases). This CDR3 spans 13 amino acids. Germline V gene sequence: CDR1 SGHRS, CDR2 YFSETQ. V was cut by 10 bases and J by 4 bases, with 14 bases left in between. The CDR3 region is CARNRVGTGELFF. DNA of the CDR3: TGCGCCCGCAACAGGGTTGGCACCGGGGAGCTGTTTTTT.

This clonotype was seen repeatedly, ten times or more. This chain uses TRBV11-2 with TRBJ2-5; D may correspond to TRBD1 or TRBD2 (7 bases each). CDR1 is SGHAT and CDR2 is FQNNGV in the germline V gene. Trimming left V 4 bases short and J 0 bases short, with 15 bases between. This CDR3 spans 16 amino acids. The CDR3 loop reads CASSSVAGGDQETQYF. The CDR3 region has the DNA TGTGCCAGCAGCTCGGTGGCAGGGGGGGACCAAGAGACCCAGTACTTC.

This clonotype was found many times. The chain joins TRBV7-2 to TRBJ2-3, with 7 bases lining up with TRBD1. Germline V gene sequence: CDR1 SGHTA, CDR2 FQGNSA. With V trimmed by 4 bases and J by 6 bases, 4 bases remained unmatched. The CDR3 runs 13 residues. CDR3 loop: CASSSDRPDTQYF. The CDR3 DNA sequence: TGTGCCAGCAGCTCGGACAGGCCCGATACGCAGTATTTT.

V gene TRBV6-1 combines with J gene TRBJ1-2; TRBD1 matches at 7 bases. J was trimmed by 3 bases and V by 8 bases; bases with no gene match: 9. The CDR3 sequence is 14 residues long. The V gene's germline CDR1 is MNHNS and CDR2 SASEGT. The CDR3, as DNA: TGTGCCAGCTTAGGTGAGGGGGCGGACTATGGCTACACCTTC. Residues: CASLGEGADYGYTF.

About this clonotype itself: This may come from a read error, since a much larger clone is one base off. The CDR3 region has the DNA TGCGTCAGCAGCATACAGGGCGACACCTACGAGCAGTACTTC. Its protein is CVSSIQGDTYEQYF. V is TRBV5-1 and J is TRBJ2-7, with D maybe TRBD1 (6 bases). The germline CDR1 and CDR2 sequences are SGHRS and YFSETQ. The CDR3 sequence is 14 residues long.

The sample holds many counts of this clonotype. CDR3 DNA: TGTGCCAGCAGCTTACGGCCTAGCGGCTCTGGAAGACCGAACAATGAGCAGTTCTTC. Translating gives CASSLRPSGSGRPNNEQFF. The chain has TRBV7-3 and TRBJ2-1, with 7 bases identical to TRBD2. The CDR3 is 19 amino acids. Germline values: CDR1 SGHTA, CDR2 FQGTGA. V shed 2 bases and J 5 bases; nucleotides not matched to a gene: 18.

This clonotype was seen repeatedly, ten times or more. CDR3 sequence (DNA): TGTGCCAGCAGCCGGACTAGCGGGTACAACACCGGGGAGCTGTTTTTT. This codes for CASSRTSGYNTGELFF. The chain links TRBV7-9 to TRBJ2-2; 11 positions match TRBD2. J gave up 2 bases and V 5 bases, and 4 bases lay outside the gene matches. The germline gives CDR1 SEHNR, CDR2 FQNEAQ (reference sequence). The CDR3 spans 16 residues.

This clonotype was detected a few times. This sequence joins TRBV18 and TRBJ1-1; 7 nucleotides agree with TRBD1. This CDR3 region has 14 residues. Germline-derived CDR1 and CDR2 are KGHSH and LQKENI. V lost 3 bases to trimming and J lost 6 bases; unmatched junction nucleotides: 7. As DNA, the CDR3 is TGTGCCAGCTCACCGGGCCTGCAGGGGGCTGAAGCTTTCTTT. This gives the protein CASSPGLQGAEAFF.

This clonotype was recorded many times. The gene calls are TRBV27 and TRBJ2-7, with D possibly being TRBD1 (6 bases). The germline gives CDR1 MNHEY, CDR2 SMNVEV (reference sequence). The CDR3 extends over 13 amino acids. V was cut by 8 bases and J by 3 bases, with 14 bases left in between. The DNA of the CDR3 is TGTGCCAGCTCCCAGGGGCCTAACTACGAGCAGTACTTC. The encoded protein is CASSQGPNYEQYF.

This clonotype was observed many times. The V call is TRBV27, the J call TRBJ2-5; TRBD1 is a possible D gene (5 bases). Germline values: CDR1 MNHEY, CDR2 SMNVEV (reference sequence). V gave up 0 bases and J gave up 4 bases, with 9 bases separating them. CDR3 length: 14 amino acids. CDR3 nucleotide sequence: TGTGCCAGCAGTTTATCCAGTGGGGCAGAGACCCAGTACTTC. This gives the protein CASSLSSGAETQYF.

This clonotype was picked up many times. The chain joins TRBV3-1 to TRBJ2-7; tentatively, D is TRBD2 (6 bases). Trimming removed 0 bases from V and 7 bases from J, with 16 bases in between. The germline CDR1 and CDR2 sequences are LGHDT and YNNKEL (reference sequence). The CDR3 totals 15 residues. The CDR3: CASSQDLAGFDEQYF. For the CDR3, the DNA is TGTGCCAGCAGCCAAGATCTGGCGGGATTTGATGAGCAGTACTTC.

This clonotype was recorded many times. The J gene is TRBJ2-7, the V gene TRBV20-1, with 11 bases fitting TRBD2. Germline-derived CDR1 and CDR2 are DFQATT and SNEGSKA (reference sequence). CDR3 length: 15 residues. V was clipped by 4 bases and J by 4 bases; unmatched bases: 9. The CDR3 sequence: CSANPGTSGVYEQYF. The CDR3 DNA sequence: TGCAGTGCTAACCCCGGGACTAGCGGAGTTTACGAGCAGTACTTC.